This T cell receptor beta chain is from a study of blood T cell repertoires in COVID-19 (TCRdb year 2020). Study-wide context: Collaborator samples came from the United States, Italy and Spain and covered acute and convalescent phases of COVID-19. The material from the prospective study consisted of cDNA or gDNA derived from T cells, B-cell-depleted T cells, or PBMCs. Deeply sampled blood TCRbeta repertoires from subjects exposed to, actively infected with, or recovered from COVID-19 were included in the dataset. The repertoires were made available in a free public database intended to serve as a resource for research on the immune response to SARS-CoV-2. Samples were obtained from the ongoing ImmuneRACE study (first 160 participants) and from 950 to 1,500 subjects provided by 6 global collaborators. Sample metadata almost always included a de-identified subject ID, COVID-19 status, age in years and sex. HLA class I and class II types, where available, came from metadata supplied by the sample provider rather than from assay-based typing.

In Seattle, one collaborating source enrolled patients while the infection was active and tracked those patients longitudinally over the course of disease. Each collaborating institution followed its own protocols to collect whole blood in K2EDTA tubes. For TCRbeta analysis, collaborator samples were shipped as frozen whole blood, as isolated PBMCs, or as DNA extracted from either sample type. This clone has just a few counts. Which antigen it targets is not known. No base quality values were provided; no much bigger clone lies one nucleotide off. From cysteine to phenylalanine, the CDR3 is 14 amino acids long. Just CDR3 DNA is preserved here, 42 bases in frame from base 1. Reading the germline V gene gives CDR1 SGHVS and CDR2 FQNEAQ. V loses 1 base of germline sequence and J loses 5 bases, and the interval between the two ends is 8 bases. TCRbeta CDR3 regions were amplified from genomic DNA using the immunoSEQ Assay, a bias-controlled multiplex PCR. As for the authors' bioinformatics: Within the assay, amplification of reference gene primers was used to estimate how many nucleated cells each sample contained. Sequence reads were collapsed and filtered to measure the absolute abundance of every unique TCRbeta CDR3 rearrangement. For each sample, productive Simpson clonality was calculated as the square root of Simpson's diversity index over productive rearrangements. Sourced from immuneACCESS, this table was stored by TCRdb with only in-frame sequences that have V and J called. A share of the clones is absent; for the studies checked, an unresolved V gene accounts for under half, and the remainder has no known explanation. The V and J calls and the clone size are those of that table, but D and trimming were determined from the DNA. Within this sample are some 100,000 clones, with around 88% of them counted one time only. The leading ten clones occupy around 1.9% of the sample.

Overall study results and their limits: The quantity of clinical and demographic metadata differed by source and by participant and was supplied without curation.

The TCR sequence derives from a man aged 50 to 59 with COVID-19, enrolled during active disease. The sequence is built from TRBV7-8 and TRBJ2-2; TRBD1 could be the D gene, as 5 bases match. Sequencing was done on a sample of peripheral blood. The CDR3 reads CASSLGGWTGELFF. The sequenced DNA is TGTGCCAGCAGCTTAGGGGGCTGGACCGGGGAGCTGTTTTTT.